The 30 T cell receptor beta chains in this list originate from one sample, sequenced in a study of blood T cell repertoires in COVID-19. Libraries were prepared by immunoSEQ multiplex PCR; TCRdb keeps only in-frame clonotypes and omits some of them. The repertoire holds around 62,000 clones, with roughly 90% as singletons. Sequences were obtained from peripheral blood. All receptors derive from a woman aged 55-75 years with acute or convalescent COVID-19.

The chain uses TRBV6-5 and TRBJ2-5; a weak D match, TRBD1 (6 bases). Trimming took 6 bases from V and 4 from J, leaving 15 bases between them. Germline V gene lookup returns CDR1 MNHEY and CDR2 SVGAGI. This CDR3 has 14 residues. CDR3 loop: CASRPRGGGETQYF. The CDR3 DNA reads TGTGCCAGCAGGCCCAGGGGTGGTGGAGAGACCCAGTACTTC.

This chain's CDR3 is CASSQEDRVNTEAFF. CDR3 in DNA: TGCGCCAGCAGCCAAGAGGACAGGGTGAACACTGAAGCTTTCTTT. J is TRBJ1-1 and V is TRBV4-3; 8 nucleotides agree with TRBD1. V gave up 0 bases and J gave up 0 bases; unmatched junction bases: 0. The CDR3 spans 15 residues. The germline CDR1 and CDR2 sequences are LGHNA and YSLEER.

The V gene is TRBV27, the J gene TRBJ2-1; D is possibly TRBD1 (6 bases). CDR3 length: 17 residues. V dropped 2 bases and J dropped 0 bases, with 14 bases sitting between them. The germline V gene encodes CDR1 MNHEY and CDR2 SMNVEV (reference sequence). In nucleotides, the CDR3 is TGTGCCAGCAGTTTACTGACAGGACGGAGCTCCTACAATGAGCAGTTCTTC. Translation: CASSLLTGRSSYNEQFF.

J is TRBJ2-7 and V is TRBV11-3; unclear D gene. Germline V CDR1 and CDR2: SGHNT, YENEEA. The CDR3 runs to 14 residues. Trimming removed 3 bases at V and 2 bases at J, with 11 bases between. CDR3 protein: CASSFPGGTYEQYV. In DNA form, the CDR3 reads TGTGCCAGCAGCTTCCCCGGTGGTACCTACGAGCAGTACGTC.

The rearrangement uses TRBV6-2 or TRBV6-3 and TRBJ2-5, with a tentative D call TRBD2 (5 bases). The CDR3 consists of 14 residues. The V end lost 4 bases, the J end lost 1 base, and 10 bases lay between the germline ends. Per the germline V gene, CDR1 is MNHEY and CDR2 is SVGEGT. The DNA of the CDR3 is TGTGCCAGCAGTTGGTTGGGAGCCCAAGAGACCCAGTACTTC. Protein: CASSWLGAQETQYF.

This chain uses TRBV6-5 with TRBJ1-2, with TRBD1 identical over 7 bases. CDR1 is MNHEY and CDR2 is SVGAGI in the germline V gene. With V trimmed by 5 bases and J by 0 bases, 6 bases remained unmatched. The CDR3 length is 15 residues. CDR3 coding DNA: TGTGCCAGCAGTCGAGACAGGGATTCTAACTATGGCTACACCTTC. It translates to CASSRDRDSNYGYTF.

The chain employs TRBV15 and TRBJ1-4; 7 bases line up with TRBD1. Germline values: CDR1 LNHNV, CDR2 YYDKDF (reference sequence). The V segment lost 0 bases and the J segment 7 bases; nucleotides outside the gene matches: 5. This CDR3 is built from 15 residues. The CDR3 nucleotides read TGTGCCACCAGCAGAGATTTCCAGGGGGGTGAAAAACTGTTTTTT. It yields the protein CATSRDFQGGEKLFF. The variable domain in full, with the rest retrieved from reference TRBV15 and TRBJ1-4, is DAMVIQNPRYQVTQFGKPVTLSCSQTLNHNVMYWYQQKSSQAPKLLFHYYDKDFNNEADTPDNFQSRRPNTSFCFLDIRSPGLGDTAMYLCATSRDFQGGEKLFFGSGTQLSVL.

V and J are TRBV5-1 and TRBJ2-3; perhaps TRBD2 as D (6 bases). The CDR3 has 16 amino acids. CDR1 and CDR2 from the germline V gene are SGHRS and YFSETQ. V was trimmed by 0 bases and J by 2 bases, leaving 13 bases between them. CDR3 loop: CASSLAGAGSTDTQYF. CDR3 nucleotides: TGCGCCAGCAGCTTGGCCGGCGCGGGGTCCACAGATACGCAGTATTTT.

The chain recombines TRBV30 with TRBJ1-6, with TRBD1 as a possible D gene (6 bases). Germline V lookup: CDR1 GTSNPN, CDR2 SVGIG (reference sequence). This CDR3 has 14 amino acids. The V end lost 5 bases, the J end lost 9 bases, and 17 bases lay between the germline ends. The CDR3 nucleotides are TGTGCCTGGGGGCAGACTACAGGGAGTTCACCCCTCCACTTT. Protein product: CAWGQTTGSSPLHF.

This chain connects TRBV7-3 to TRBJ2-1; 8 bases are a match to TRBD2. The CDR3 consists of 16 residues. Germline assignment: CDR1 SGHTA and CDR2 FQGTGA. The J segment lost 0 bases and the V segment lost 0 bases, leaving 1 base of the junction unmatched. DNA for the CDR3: TGTGCCAGCAGCTTAACGGCGGGAGGCTCCTACAATGAGCAGTTCTTC. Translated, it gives CASSLTAGGSYNEQFF.

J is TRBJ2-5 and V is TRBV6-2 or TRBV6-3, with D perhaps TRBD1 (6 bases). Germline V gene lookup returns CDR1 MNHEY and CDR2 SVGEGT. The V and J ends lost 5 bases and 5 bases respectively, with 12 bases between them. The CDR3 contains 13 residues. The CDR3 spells CASSQTRGETQYF. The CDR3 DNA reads TGTGCCAGCAGTCAAACTAGGGGGGAGACCCAGTACTTC.

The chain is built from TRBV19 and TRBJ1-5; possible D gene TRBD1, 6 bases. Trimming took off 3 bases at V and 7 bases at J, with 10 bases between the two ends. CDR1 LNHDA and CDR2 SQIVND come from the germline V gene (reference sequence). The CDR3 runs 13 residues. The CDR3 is CASSIEGVQPQHF. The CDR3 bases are TGTGCCAGTAGTATTGAGGGGGTCCAGCCCCAGCATTTT. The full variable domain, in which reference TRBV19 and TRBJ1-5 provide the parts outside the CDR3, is DGGITQSPKYLFRKEGQNVTLSCEQNLNHDAMYWYRQDPGQGLRLIYYSQIVNDFQKGDIAEGYSVSREKKESFPLTVTSAQKNPTAFYLCASSIEGVQPQHFGDGTRLSIL.

CDR3 DNA: TGTGCCAGCAGTGAAGCGAAGGACAGGGTGTCTTCAACTAATGAAAAACTGTTTTTT. It specifies CASSEAKDRVSSTNEKLFF. The chain recombines TRBV6-1 with TRBJ1-4; TRBD1 aligns across 8 bases. The V segment lost 0 bases and the J segment 0 bases; nucleotides outside the gene matches: 9. Germline V gives CDR1 MNHNS, CDR2 SASEGT. The CDR3 contains 19 residues.

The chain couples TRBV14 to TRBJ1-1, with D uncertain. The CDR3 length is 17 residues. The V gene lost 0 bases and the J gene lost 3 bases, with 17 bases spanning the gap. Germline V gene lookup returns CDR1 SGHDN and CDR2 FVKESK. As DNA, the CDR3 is TGTGCCAGCAGCCAAGATCTTTCAGGCCTCGCGCACACTGAAGCTTTCTTT. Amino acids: CASSQDLSGLAHTEAFF.

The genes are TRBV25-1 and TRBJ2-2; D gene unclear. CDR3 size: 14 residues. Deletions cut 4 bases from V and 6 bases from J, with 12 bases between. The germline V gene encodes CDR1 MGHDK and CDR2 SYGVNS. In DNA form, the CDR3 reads TGTGCCAGCAGTGTACTGATCGCCCCCGGGGAGCTGTTTTTT. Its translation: CASSVLIAPGELFF.

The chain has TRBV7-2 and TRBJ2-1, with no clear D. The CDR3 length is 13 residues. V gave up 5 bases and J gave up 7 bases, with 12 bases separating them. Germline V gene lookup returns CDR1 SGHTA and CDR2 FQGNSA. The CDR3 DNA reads TGTGCCAGCAGCCACTTTAGCCGGAATGAGCAGTTCTTC. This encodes CASSHFSRNEQFF.

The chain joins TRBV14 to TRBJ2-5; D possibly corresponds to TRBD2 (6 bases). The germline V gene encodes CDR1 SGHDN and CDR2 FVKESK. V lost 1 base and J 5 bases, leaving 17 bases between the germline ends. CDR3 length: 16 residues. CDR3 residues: CASSQVGLLERETQYF. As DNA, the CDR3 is TGTGCCAGCAGCCAAGTGGGACTCCTGGAAAGGGAGACCCAGTACTTC. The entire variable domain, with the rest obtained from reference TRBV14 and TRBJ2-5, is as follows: EAGVTQFPSHSVIEKGQTVTLRCDPISGHDNLYWYRRVMGKEIKFLLHFVKESKQDESGMPNNRFLAERTGGTYSTLKVQPAELEDSGVYFCASSQVGLLERETQYFGPGTRLLVL.

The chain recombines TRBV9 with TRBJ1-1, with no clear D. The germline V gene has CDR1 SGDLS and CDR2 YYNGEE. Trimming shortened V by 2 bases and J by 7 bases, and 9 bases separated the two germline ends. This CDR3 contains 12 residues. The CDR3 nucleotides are TGTGCCAGCAGCGTCCAAGAGAATGAAGCTTTCTTT. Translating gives CASSVQENEAFF.

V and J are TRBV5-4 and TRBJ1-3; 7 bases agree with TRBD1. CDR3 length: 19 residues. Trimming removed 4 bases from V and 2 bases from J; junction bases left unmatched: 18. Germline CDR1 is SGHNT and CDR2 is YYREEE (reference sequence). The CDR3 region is CASSKSYSRQTGTGNTIYF. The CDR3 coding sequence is TGTGCCAGCAGCAAATCGTACTCGCGTCAGACAGGGACTGGAAACACCATATATTTT. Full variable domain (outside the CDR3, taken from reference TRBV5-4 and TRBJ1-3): ETGVTQSPTHLIKTRGQQVTLRCSSQSGHNTVSWYQQALGQGPQFIFQYYREEENGRGNFPPRFSGLQFPNYSSELNVNALELDDSALYLCASSKSYSRQTGTGNTIYFGEGSWLTVV.

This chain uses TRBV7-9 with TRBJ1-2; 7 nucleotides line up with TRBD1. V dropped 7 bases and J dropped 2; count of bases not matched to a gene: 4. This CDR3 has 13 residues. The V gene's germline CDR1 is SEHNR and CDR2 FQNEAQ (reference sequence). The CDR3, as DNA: TGTGCCAGCACCGACAGGGTCAACTATGGCTACACCTTC. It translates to CASTDRVNYGYTF.

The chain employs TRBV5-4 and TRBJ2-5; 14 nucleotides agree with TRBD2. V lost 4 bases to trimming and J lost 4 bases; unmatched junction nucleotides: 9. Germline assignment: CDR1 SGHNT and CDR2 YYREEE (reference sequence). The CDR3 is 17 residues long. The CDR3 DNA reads TGTGCCAGCAGCGGGGCGACTAGCGGGGGGGCCCGAGAGACCCAGTACTTC. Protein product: CASSGATSGGARETQYF.

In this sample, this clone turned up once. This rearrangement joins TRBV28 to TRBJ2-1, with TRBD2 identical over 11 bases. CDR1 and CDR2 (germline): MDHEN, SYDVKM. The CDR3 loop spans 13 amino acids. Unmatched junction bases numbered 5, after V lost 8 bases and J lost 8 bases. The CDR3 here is CASGSGGAYEQFF. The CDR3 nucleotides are TGTGCCAGCGGTAGCGGGGGGGCTTATGAGCAGTTCTTC.

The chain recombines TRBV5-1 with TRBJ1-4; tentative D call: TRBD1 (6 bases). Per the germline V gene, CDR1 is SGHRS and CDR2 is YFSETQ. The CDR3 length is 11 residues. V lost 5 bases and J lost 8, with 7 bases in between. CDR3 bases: TGCGCCAGCAGTACAGGGGAAAAACTGTTTTTT. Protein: CASSTGEKLFF.

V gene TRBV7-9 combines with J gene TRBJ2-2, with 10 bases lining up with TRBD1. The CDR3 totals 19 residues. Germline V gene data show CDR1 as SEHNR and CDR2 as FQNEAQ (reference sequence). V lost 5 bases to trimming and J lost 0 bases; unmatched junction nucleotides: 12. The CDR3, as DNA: TGTGCCAGCAGCGCGCTCAGACCCGGGACAGGGGCGAACACCGGGGAGCTGTTTTTT. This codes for CASSALRPGTGANTGELFF. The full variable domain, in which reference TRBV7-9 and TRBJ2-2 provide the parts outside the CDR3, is DTGVSQNPRHKITKRGQNVTFRCDPISEHNRLYWYRQTLGQGPEFLTYFQNEAQLEKSRLLSDRFSAERPKGSFSTLEIQRTEQGDSAMYLCASSALRPGTGANTGELFFGEGSRLTVL.

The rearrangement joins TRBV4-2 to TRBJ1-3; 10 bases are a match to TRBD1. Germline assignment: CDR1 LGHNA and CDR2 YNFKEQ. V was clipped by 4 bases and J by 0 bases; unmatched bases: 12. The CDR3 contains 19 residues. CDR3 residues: CASSLEPRQGASSGNTIYF. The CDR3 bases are TGTGCCAGCAGCCTAGAACCCCGACAGGGGGCTTCCTCTGGAAACACCATATATTTT.

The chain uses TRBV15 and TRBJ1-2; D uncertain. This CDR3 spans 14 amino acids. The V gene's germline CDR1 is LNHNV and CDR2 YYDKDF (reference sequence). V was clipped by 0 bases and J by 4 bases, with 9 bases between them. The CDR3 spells CATSRETGGYGYTF. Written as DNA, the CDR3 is TGTGCCACCAGCAGAGAAACCGGAGGCTATGGCTACACCTTC.

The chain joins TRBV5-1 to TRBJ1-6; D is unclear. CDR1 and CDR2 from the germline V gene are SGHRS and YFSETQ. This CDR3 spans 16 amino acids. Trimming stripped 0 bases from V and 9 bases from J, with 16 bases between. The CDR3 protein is CASSLAETGFGSPLHF. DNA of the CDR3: TGCGCCAGCAGCTTGGCGGAGACTGGATTTGGTTCACCCCTCCACTTT.

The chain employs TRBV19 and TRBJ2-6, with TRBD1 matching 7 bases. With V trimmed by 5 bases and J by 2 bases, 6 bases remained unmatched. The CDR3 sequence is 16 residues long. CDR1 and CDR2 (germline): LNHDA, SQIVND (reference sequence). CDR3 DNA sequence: TGTGCCAGTAGTGGATATACAGGGGCTGGGGCCAACGTCCTGACTTTC. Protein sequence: CASSGYTGAGANVLTF.

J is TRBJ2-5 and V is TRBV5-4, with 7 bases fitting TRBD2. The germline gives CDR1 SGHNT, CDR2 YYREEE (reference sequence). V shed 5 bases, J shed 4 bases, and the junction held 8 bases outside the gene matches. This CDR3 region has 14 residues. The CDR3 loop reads CASSGGGVGETQYF. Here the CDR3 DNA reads TGTGCCAGCAGTGGGGGAGGGGTTGGAGAGACCCAGTACTTC.

The CDR3 region has the DNA TGTGCCAGCTCACCAACCGGGACAGAAGAGACCCAGTACTTC. Residues: CASSPTGTEETQYF. The rearrangement links TRBV18 to TRBJ2-5; 7 bases are shared with TRBD1. The V and J ends lost 2 bases and 3 bases, in that order; junction bases with no gene match: 3. The CDR3 length is 14 residues. CDR1 and CDR2 from the germline V gene are KGHSH and LQKENI. Combining the CDR3 with reference TRBV18 and TRBJ2-5 gives the whole variable domain NAGVMQNPRHLVRRRGQEARLRCSPMKGHSHVYWYRQLPEEGLKFMVYLQKENIIDESGMPKERFSAEFPKEGPSILRIQQVVRGDSAAYFCASSPTGTEETQYFGPGTRLLVL.